This TCR beta chain is drawn from a study of T cell changes during pregnancy in multiple sclerosis. There are 18 residues in the CDR3. V lost 6 bases, J lost 4 bases, and 18 bases stayed unmatched. Germline values: CDR1 MGHRA, CDR2 YSYEKL. The table came from immunoSEQ multiplex PCR; TCRdb's copy has only in-frame clones and leaves some out. Among approximately 53,000 clones listed, around 90% were seen once. The chain uses TRBV4-1 and TRBJ1-1; 9 bases are shared with TRBD1. The input for sequencing was CD4+ T cells from peripheral blood mononuclear cells, taken before pregnancy. The receptor was derived from a female donor with multiple sclerosis, enrolled in a pregnancy study. The CDR3 loop is CASSLLFSRTGVFTEAFF. CDR3 nucleotide sequence: TGCGCCAGCAGTCTCCTTTTCTCGAGGACAGGGGTCTTCACTGAAGCTTTCTTT.